Listed below are T cell receptor beta chains from one sample, sequenced in a study of T cells in localized non-small cell lung cancer. Clones were sequenced by immunoSEQ multiplex PCR, and TCRdb holds only the in-frame ones, with some missing. The sample has about 40,000 clones, around 90% seen once. Here the sequenced sample was PBMCs, taken before any cancer treatment. Receptors were obtained from a woman aged 40 to 75 with stage II lung adenocarcinoma. The CDR3 runs from the conserved cysteine through the conserved F or W. Fields, in order: D gene, V gene, J gene, clone size, CDR3 DNA, CDR3 protein. The D gene is left open where the match is weak. Clone size is given for some rows only: seen once, a few or many times, or a class if the clone is expanded.

D: TRBD1; V: TRBV7-9; J: TRBJ2-7; size: -; DNA: TGTGCCAGCAGCCCGCGGGACAGGGAGGGCGAGCAGTACTTC; CDR3: CASSPRDREGEQYF
D: -; V: TRBV6-5; J: TRBJ2-7; size: -; DNA: TGTGCCAGCAGTTATACGACACCCATCCGCGAGCAGTACTTC; CDR3: CASSYTTPIREQYF
D: -; V: TRBV4-1; J: TRBJ2-5; size: -; DNA: TGCGCCAGCAGCCAAGGGGCCCCCGGGGAGACCCAGTACTTC; CDR3: CASSQGAPGETQYF
D: TRBD1; V: TRBV6-1; J: TRBJ2-7; size: -; DNA: TGTGCCAGCAGTCCCCCGGGACAGGGGAACGAGCAGTACTTC; CDR3: CASSPPGQGNEQYF
D: TRBD2; V: TRBV15; J: TRBJ2-3; size: -; DNA: TGTGCCACCAGCATAGGACTAGCGGAGGGGGCAGATACGCAGTATTTT; CDR3: CATSIGLAEGADTQYF
D: -; V: TRBV5-1; J: TRBJ1-3; size: -; DNA: TGCGCCAGCAGCTTGGGGACAAATTCTGGAAACACCATATATTTT; CDR3: CASSLGTNSGNTIYF
D: -; V: TRBV18; J: TRBJ2-7; size: -; DNA: TGTGCCAGCTCGCCTACAGAGTACGAGCAGTACTTC; CDR3: CASSPTEYEQYF
D: TRBD1; V: TRBV29-1; J: TRBJ2-1; size: -; DNA: TGCAGCGTCGTCACAGGGGCAAATGAGCAGTTCTTC; CDR3: CSVVTGANEQFF
D: -; V: TRBV28; J: TRBJ1-3; size: -; DNA: TGTGCCAGCAGTTTACAGGGCGCCGGAAACACCATATATTTT; CDR3: CASSLQGAGNTIYF
D: -; V: TRBV13; J: TRBJ2-2; size: -; DNA: TGTGCCAGCAGCTTACTCGAGGCCGGGGAGCTGTTTTTT; CDR3: CASSLLEAGELFF
D: -; V: TRBV6-6; J: TRBJ1-1; size: -; DNA: TGTGCCTGTAAAACATTGCCCCAGGGGAGTGGTGAAGCTTTCTTT; CDR3: CACKTLPQGSGEAFF
D: TRBD2; V: TRBV29-1; J: TRBJ2-1; size: -; DNA: TGCAGCGTCGCGACTAGCGGGAGGCCCGGTCGTTTCTTC; CDR3: CSVATSGRPGRFF
D: -; V: TRBV29-1; J: TRBJ2-6; size: -; DNA: TGCAGCGTTGGGATCTCTGGGGCCAACGTCCTGACTTTC; CDR3: CSVGISGANVLTF
D: TRBD1; V: TRBV2; J: TRBJ1-5; size: -; DNA: TGTGCCAGCAGTGGACAGGGCCATAATCAGCCCCAGCATTTT; CDR3: CASSGQGHNQPQHF
D: -; V: TRBV10-3; J: TRBJ2-7; size: -; DNA: TGTGCCATCAGTCCCCGAGGCAACTCCTACGAGCAGTACTTC; CDR3: CAISPRGNSYEQYF
D: -; V: TRBV5-1; J: TRBJ1-3; size: once; DNA: TGCGCCAGCAGCCCAACCGGGGGGGCTGGAAACACCATATATTTT; CDR3: CASSPTGGAGNTIYF
D: TRBD1; V: TRBV6-5; J: TRBJ2-7; size: -; DNA: TGTGCCAGCGGAAATCCGGGACAGGGCTACGAGCAGTACTTC; CDR3: CASGNPGQGYEQYF
D: TRBD2; V: TRBV6-5; J: TRBJ2-2; size: -; DNA: TGTGCCAGCAGTTACTCCCCTAGCGGGGTCGGCGGGGAGCTGTTTTTT; CDR3: CASSYSPSGVGGELFF
D: -; V: TRBV5-6; J: TRBJ1-2; size: -; DNA: TGTGCCAGCAGTCTCATAGGGGGGAACTATGGCTACACCTTC; CDR3: CASSLIGGNYGYTF
D: -; V: TRBV19; J: TRBJ1-1; size: -; DNA: TGTGCCAGTAGTATAGGGGCAGGGTTCGATGAAGCTTTCTTT; CDR3: CASSIGAGFDEAFF
D: -; V: TRBV5-8; J: TRBJ2-7; size: -; DNA: TGTGCCAGCAGCTTAAGGGGCCTTACCTACGAGCAGTACTTC; CDR3: CASSLRGLTYEQYF
D: TRBD2; V: TRBV5-1; J: TRBJ2-1; size: -; DNA: TGCGCCAGCAGCCAGAGGACTAGGGGTGAGCAGTTCTTC; CDR3: CASSQRTRGEQFF
D: -; V: TRBV18; J: TRBJ2-1; size: -; DNA: TGTGCCAGCTCACGGGATACAGGAAATCAGTTCTTC; CDR3: CASSRDTGNQFF
D: TRBD2; V: TRBV5-6; J: TRBJ2-3; size: few; DNA: TGTGCCAGCAGCTACGAGCGGGGGGGTTCCACAGATACGCAGTATTTT; CDR3: CASSYERGGSTDTQYF
D: TRBD1; V: TRBV6-6; J: TRBJ2-2; size: -; DNA: TGTGCCAGCAGTTACTCGACAGGGGTGGACACCGGGGAGCTGTTTTTT; CDR3: CASSYSTGVDTGELFF
D: -; V: TRBV20-1; J: TRBJ2-7; size: -; DNA: TGCAGTGCCGGTGACAGGTACGAGCAGTACTTC; CDR3: CSAGDRYEQYF
D: TRBD2; V: TRBV11-2; J: TRBJ2-3; size: once; DNA: TGTGCCAGCAGCTACAGATTGCGGGGGGGAAGCACAGATACGCAGTATTTT; CDR3: CASSYRLRGGSTDTQYF
D: -; V: TRBV11-2; J: TRBJ2-1; size: -; DNA: TGTGCCAGCAGCCCCCCGTTAGGGGGGGGCCGTAACAATGAGCAGTTCTTC; CDR3: CASSPPLGGGRNNEQFF
D: TRBD2; V: TRBV4-1; J: TRBJ2-5; size: -; DNA: TGCGCCAGCAGCCGGGGGACTAGCGGGAGTTCAGAGACCCAGTACTTC; CDR3: CASSRGTSGSSETQYF
D: TRBD1; V: TRBV27; J: TRBJ1-5; size: once; DNA: TGTGCCAGCAGTCACAGGGGATTTAGCAATCAGCCCCAGCATTTT; CDR3: CASSHRGFSNQPQHF